What follows describes a single T cell receptor beta chain. The data derive from a study of cytomegalovirus exposure and HLA in healthy donors. Data came from immunoSEQ multiplex PCR; TCRdb stores just in-frame clones and leaves some out. In the table there are around 200,000 clones, about 80% of which are singletons. Sequenced: PBMCs. The sequence was collected from a woman aged 18-29 years in good health and CMV-seropositive.

The CDR3, as DNA: TGCGCCAGCAGCAACGGCGGGGGACAAGAGACCCAGTACTTC. Translating it yields CASSNGGGQETQYF. The genes are TRBV5-1 and TRBJ2-7; 7 bases agree with TRBD2. The J call may be wrong; the DNA end is better matched by TRBJ2-5. Per germline, CDR1 SGHRS and CDR2 YFSETQ. CDR3 size: 14 residues.